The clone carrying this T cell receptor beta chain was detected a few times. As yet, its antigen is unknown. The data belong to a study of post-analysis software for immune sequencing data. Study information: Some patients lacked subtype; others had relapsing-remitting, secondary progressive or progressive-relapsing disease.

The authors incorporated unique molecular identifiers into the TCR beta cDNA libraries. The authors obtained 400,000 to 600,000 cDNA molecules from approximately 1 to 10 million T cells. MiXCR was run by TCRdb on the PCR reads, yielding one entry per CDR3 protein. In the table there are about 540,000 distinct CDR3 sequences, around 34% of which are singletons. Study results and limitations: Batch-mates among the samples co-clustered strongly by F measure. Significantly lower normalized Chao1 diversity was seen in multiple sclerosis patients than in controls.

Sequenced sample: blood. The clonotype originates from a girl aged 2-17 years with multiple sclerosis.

CDR3 region: CASSIYRAGGTYNEQFF. The CDR3 nucleotides are TGTGCCAGCAGCATTTACAGGGCGGGGGGTACCTACAATGAGCAGTTCTTC. The gene calls are TRBV7-3 and TRBJ2-1; 8 nucleotides line up with TRBD2. Germline V gene lookup returns CDR1 SGHTA and CDR2 FQGTGA. The CDR3 is 17 amino acids. Trimming at V came to 5 bases and at J to 2 bases, leaving 11 bases not matched to a gene.